Listed below are T cell receptor beta chains from one sample, sequenced in a study of blood T cell repertoires in COVID-19. Only in-frame clones appear in the TCRdb table, and some are missing; sequencing was by immunoSEQ multiplex PCR. Of about 25,000 clones listed, around 88% were seen once; the top ten hold under 9.5%. The sequenced sample was peripheral blood. The receptor set was obtained from a human donor with active COVID-19. The donor label of this sample is uncertain. CDR3s include the opening cysteine and the closing phenylalanine or tryptophan. A D gene is named only where the DNA matches it firmly. Size is omitted from some rows. Given values are once, few, many or a class for expanded clones.

D	V	J	size	DNA	CDR3
.	TRBV19	TRBJ2-6	.	TGTGCCAGTATACAGCCCTCTGGGGCCAACGTCCTGACTTTC	CASIQPSGANVLTF
.	TRBV7-6	TRBJ1-1	.	TGTGCCAGCAGCTTACGGGGGGGTACTGAAGCTTTCTTT	CASSLRGGTEAFF
TRBD2	TRBV19	TRBJ2-1	.	TGTGCCAGTAGTTCACGGACTAGCGTTTACAATGAGCAGTTCTTC	CASSSRTSVYNEQFF
TRBD2	TRBV6-1	TRBJ2-7	.	TGTGCCAGCAGTGAATCTAGCGGGAGCATCAACGAGCAGTACTTC	CASSESSGSINEQYF
TRBD2	TRBV14	TRBJ2-1	.	TGTGCCAGCAGCCGACGACGGGGACTAGCGGGACCCATTGGCGAGCAGTTCTTC	CASSRRRGLAGPIGEQFF
TRBD1	TRBV6-2/TRBV6-3	TRBJ1-2	.	TGTGCCAGCAGCGGCCGACAGGGGAACTTCTATGGCTACACCTTC	CASSGRQGNFYGYTF
.	TRBV7-3	TRBJ2-7	.	TGTGCCAGCAGTCCCATGCTAGGACAACTTAGGGAGCAGTACTTC	CASSPMLGQLREQYF
.	TRBV15	TRBJ2-1	once	TGTGCCACCAGCAGACATACTGTTAACGAGCAGTTCTTC	CATSRHTVNEQFF
TRBD1	TRBV28	TRBJ2-7	.	TGTGCCAGCAGTTTAGGGACAGGGGTTGTAAACGAGCAGTACTTC	CASSLGTGVVNEQYF
TRBD1	TRBV4-3	TRBJ1-4	.	TGCGCCAGCAGCCAAGTGGCGACAGGGGGTGGTGAAAAACTGTTTTTT	CASSQVATGGGEKLFF
.	TRBV28	TRBJ1-2	.	TGTGCCTGTGGGGGCTCCGTGACCTATGGCTACACCTTC	CACGGSVTYGYTF
TRBD1	TRBV18	TRBJ2-1	.	TGTGCCAGCTCCCTCCGACAGGGGAAAAGCGGGAATGAGCAGTTCTTC	CASSLRQGKSGNEQFF
TRBD1	TRBV5-1	TRBJ2-6	.	TGCGCCAGCAGCTGGACAGGGGGAGGTGGGGCCAACGTCCTGACTTTC	CASSWTGGGGANVLTF
TRBD1	TRBV6-4	TRBJ2-1	.	TGTGCCAGCAGTGATCGCAGGGGGAATGAGCAGTTCTTC	CASSDRRGNEQFF
TRBD1	TRBV12-3/TRBV12-4	TRBJ1-2	.	TGTGCCAGCAGGCTTACAGGGGGTTATGGCTACACCTTC	CASRLTGGYGYTF
TRBD2	TRBV3-1/TRBV3-2	TRBJ2-1	.	TGTGCCAGCAGCCGAGGGACTAGCGGGAGCTCCTACAATGAGCAGTTCTTC	CASSRGTSGSSYNEQFF
TRBD2	TRBV29-1	TRBJ2-1	once	TGCAGCGTTGAAGATAGTGGTAGCGGGAGTAGGTACAATGAGCAGTTCTTC	CSVEDSGSGSRYNEQFF
.	TRBV6-5	TRBJ2-3	.	TGTGCCAGCAGGACAACGACAGGATTGAAAGTTACGCAGTATTTT	CASRTTTGLKVTQYF
TRBD1	TRBV5-6	TRBJ1-5	few	TGTGCCAGCAGCCTGCTTCCGGCAGGGGGTAATAGCAATCAGCCCCAGCATTTT	CASSLLPAGGNSNQPQHF
TRBD2	TRBV7-3	TRBJ2-3	.	TGTGCCAGCAGCTCAATAGCGGGACGAACAGATACGCAGTATTTT	CASSSIAGRTDTQYF
.	TRBV6-5	TRBJ2-7	once	TGTGCCAGCAGTTACGGGCAGGGGTTAAGCGAGCAGTACTTC	CASSYGQGLSEQYF
.	TRBV5-1	TRBJ2-7	.	TGCGCCAGCAGCCCGGAACACCCCCTTAGCTTCTACGAGCAGTACTTC	CASSPEHPLSFYEQYF
TRBD2	TRBV2	TRBJ2-2	.	TGTGCCAGCATGTCGACTAGCGGGATGACCGGGGAGCTGTTTTTT	CASMSTSGMTGELFF
TRBD1	TRBV27	TRBJ2-3	.	TGTGCCAGCGGGACAGTAAACACAGATACGCAGTATTTT	CASGTVNTDTQYF
TRBD2	TRBV10-3	TRBJ2-7	few	TGTGCCATCAGGGGGGGGGACTCCGAGCAGTACTTC	CAIRGGDSEQYF
TRBD2	TRBV3-1/TRBV3-2	TRBJ2-1	.	TGTGCCAGCAGCCAAGTACCCTTTCGGGGTAGCGGGAGGGGGGGCAATGAGCAGTTCTTC	CASSQVPFRGSGRGGNEQFF
TRBD2	TRBV7-2	TRBJ2-3	.	TGTGCCAGCAGCCCTAGCGGGAGTATCACAGATACGCAGTATTTT	CASSPSGSITDTQYF
TRBD2	TRBV11-3	TRBJ2-1	.	TGTGCCAGCACCCCCGGGGGTGGCGGGAGGGCCAATGAGCAGTTCTTC	CASTPGGGGRANEQFF
.	TRBV7-9	TRBJ1-2	.	TGTGCCAGCAGCTTAGTTCGCAGTAACTATGGCTACACCTTC	CASSLVRSNYGYTF
.	TRBV11-2	TRBJ2-1	.	TGTGCCAGCAGCTTTAGCGGATACTCCTACAATGAGCAGTTCTTC	CASSFSGYSYNEQFF
.	TRBV12-3/TRBV12-4	TRBJ2-5	.	TGTGCCAGCAGTTTTGGACGCGGGGAGACCCAGTACTTC	CASSFGRGETQYF
.	TRBV12-3/TRBV12-4	TRBJ2-5	.	TGTGCCAGCAGGGTCCTGGGGAGGGAGACCCAGTACTTC	CASRVLGRETQYF
TRBD1	TRBV7-2	TRBJ1-2	.	TGTGCCAGCAGCCCGCAGCGGACAGGTGGCTATGGCTACACCTTC	CASSPQRTGGYGYTF
TRBD2	TRBV11-3	TRBJ2-2	.	TGTGCCAGCAGCCTGAGACTAGCGGGAGTGCTTGGGGAGCTGTTTTTT	CASSLRLAGVLGELFF
TRBD1	TRBV28	TRBJ1-6	.	TGTGCCAGCAGTTTACGACCGGGACAGGGCTTTGGCAATTCACCCCTCCACTTT	CASSLRPGQGFGNSPLHF
.	TRBV19	TRBJ1-4	.	TGTGCCAGTAGTATCTACTGGGGGGACCGGCTGTATGCAACTAATGAAAAACTGTTTTTT	CASSIYWGDRLYATNEKLFF
.	TRBV30	TRBJ2-2	.	TGTGCCTGGAGTTCGACAGCCCCCGGGGAGCTGTTTTTT	CAWSSTAPGELFF
TRBD2	TRBV19	TRBJ2-3	.	TGTGCCAGTAGTACTAGCGGGGTCTCAGATACGCAGTATTTT	CASSTSGVSDTQYF
.	TRBV28	TRBJ1-5	once	TGTGCCAGCATCCCAGGGGTGGGTGAGGGCAATCAGCCCCAGCATTTT	CASIPGVGEGNQPQHF
.	TRBV2	TRBJ2-1	.	TGTGCCAGCAGGGGATCTAGAAGCGGGCTCGATGAGCAGTTCTTC	CASRGSRSGLDEQFF
.	TRBV29-1	TRBJ1-3	.	TGCAGCGTTGCAAACAGGAGCTCTGGAAACACCATATATTTT	CSVANRSSGNTIYF
TRBD2	TRBV19	TRBJ2-2	.	TGTGCCACCCAGGGACTAGCGGAGACCGGGGAGCTGTTTTTT	CATQGLAETGELFF
.	TRBV30	TRBJ2-7	.	TGTGCCTGGAGTCTGGGGACAAGCACCTACGAGCAGTACTTC	CAWSLGTSTYEQYF
TRBD2	TRBV6-4	TRBJ2-2	.	TGTGCCAGCAGGCCTAGCGGGATGGGCGGGGAGCTGTTTTTT	CASRPSGMGGELFF
TRBD1	TRBV2	TRBJ1-5	.	TGTGCCAGCACCAGGGCCAGGGGGGATCAGCCCCAGCATTTT	CASTRARGDQPQHF
TRBD1	TRBV2	TRBJ1-5	once	TGTGCCAGCAGTTCAGGGGGCCGAGGACAGCCCCAGCATTTT	CASSSGGRGQPQHF
TRBD2	TRBV6-1	TRBJ2-5	.	TGTGCCAGCAGTGAAGCTACGGGAGGGCCCCAAGAGACCCAGTACTTC	CASSEATGGPQETQYF
TRBD2	TRBV5-5	TRBJ2-7	.	TGTGCCAGCAGCCCCGTGTTAGGAGTAGCGGGAGGCCTTAGGTACGAGCAGTACTTC	CASSPVLGVAGGLRYEQYF
.	TRBV6-1	TRBJ2-7	.	TGTGCCAGCAGTGAAGCCCTAACCTACGAGCAGTACTTC	CASSEALTYEQYF
TRBD2	TRBV11-2	TRBJ2-1	.	TGTGCCAGCACCAGCGGGAGGGGCGATGAGCAGTTCTTC	CASTSGRGDEQFF
.	TRBV4-3	TRBJ1-2	.	TGCGCCAGCAGCCAAGATAGAGCTAACTATGGCTACACCTTC	CASSQDRANYGYTF
TRBD1	TRBV18	TRBJ1-2	.	TGTGCCAGCTCGACCGGGACAGGGGGGTATGGCTACACCTTC	CASSTGTGGYGYTF
TRBD2	TRBV14	TRBJ2-2	.	TGTGCCAGCAGCCAAGTTAGTCTAGCGGGAGTCGGGGAGCTGTTTTTT	CASSQVSLAGVGELFF